What follows are 30 T cell receptor beta chains derived from one specimen sequenced in a study of T cell repertoires in cytomegalovirus infection. TCRdb recomputed calls from the reads with MiXCR, one row per CDR3 protein. The profile covers approximately 200,000 distinct CDR3 sequences, with approximately 22% appearing a single time and around a sixth taken by the ten largest. The sequenced sample consisted of CD8+ T cells from PBMCs. All receptors come from a human donor in good health (CMV status not recorded). Some clones in this sample may be carry-over from other donors' samples.

The chain couples TRBV25-1 to TRBJ2-2; tentatively, D is TRBD2 (5 bases). The CDR3 extends over 15 amino acids. V lost 2 bases, J lost 4 bases, and 11 bases lay in between. Germline V gene sequence: CDR1 MGHDK, CDR2 SYGVNS. The CDR3 sequence is CASSETSFLTGELFF. CDR3 in DNA: TGTGCCAGCAGTGAAACTAGTTTTCTCACCGGGGAGCTGTTTTTT.

This clonotype has at least ten counts. The chain recombines TRBV7-9 with TRBJ1-1; no clear D. The CDR3 runs to 11 residues. The V end lost 10 bases, the J end lost 7 bases, and 13 bases lay between the germline ends. CDR1 and CDR2 from the germline V gene are SEHNR and FQNEAQ (reference sequence). The DNA of the CDR3 is TGTGCCATCCACCCCGGGTTTGAAGCTTTCTTT. It codes for CAIHPGFEAFF.

The chain links TRBV7-8 to TRBJ1-1; 9 nucleotides align to TRBD1. The trim removed 4 bases at V and 5 bases at J, leaving 8 bases unmatched. CDR1 is SGHVS and CDR2 is FQNEAQ in the germline V gene. The CDR3 has 15 amino acids. The CDR3 coding sequence is TGTGCCAGCAGCTCAGATCCGACAGGGGGAACTGAAGCTTTCTTT. This translates into CASSSDPTGGTEAFF.

The rearrangement uses TRBV9 and TRBJ2-7; D not certain. Germline CDR1 reads SGDLS; CDR2 reads YYNGEE. The V end was cut by 0 bases, the J end by 2 bases, with 9 bases between. The CDR3 contains 14 residues. CDR3 residues: CASSVGAATYEQYF. In DNA, the CDR3 is TGTGCCAGCAGCGTAGGGGCGGCGACCTACGAGCAGTACTTC.

The chain joins TRBV13 to TRBJ2-3, with 9 bases aligning to TRBD1. The CDR3 has 15 amino acids. Trimming took 5 bases from V and 3 from J; bases not matched to a gene: 6. Germline assignment: CDR1 PRHDT and CDR2 FYEKMQ (reference sequence). CDR3 in amino acids: CASSHRQGGTDTQYF. The CDR3 DNA is TGTGCCAGCAGCCATCGACAGGGGGGGACAGATACGCAGTATTTT. Full variable domain (outside the CDR3, taken from reference TRBV13 and TRBJ2-3): AAGVIQSPRHLIKEKRETATLKCYPIPRHDTVYWYQQGPGQDPQFLISFYEKMQSDKGSIPDRFSAQQFSDYHSELNMSSLELGDSALYFCASSHRQGGTDTQYFGPGTRLTVL.

This clonotype was picked up many times. The chain joins TRBV12-3 or TRBV12-4 to TRBJ1-1, with 9 nucleotides matching TRBD1. The CDR3 spans 13 residues. Trimming at V came to 9 bases and at J to 5 bases, leaving 7 bases not matched to a gene. The CDR3 region is CASGQGRATEAFF. CDR3 sequence (DNA): TGTGCCAGTGGACAGGGGCGCGCAACTGAAGCTTTCTTT.

The sample holds many counts of this clonotype. The V call is TRBV29-1, the J call TRBJ2-1; TRBD1 or TRBD2 may be the D gene (6 bases each). The CDR3 has 14 amino acids. Germline assignment: CDR1 SQVTM and CDR2 ANQGSEA. The V end was cut by 1 base, the J end by 6 bases, with 13 bases between. The DNA of the CDR3 is TGCAGCGTTGAAGTTATCGAGGGGGGCAATGAGCAGTTCTTC. Protein product: CSVEVIEGGNEQFF.

This clonotype was recorded a few times. CDR3 bases: TGTGCCAGCAGGCGGGCTGAGCAGTTCTTC. This translates into CASRRAEQFF. The chain is built from TRBV2 and TRBJ2-1, with D perhaps matching TRBD2 (5 bases). CDR1 is SNHLY, CDR2 FYNNEI, per germline. V was trimmed by 6 bases and J by 9 bases, leaving 6 bases between them. The CDR3 covers 10 residues. Complete variable domain (other parts from reference TRBV2 and TRBJ2-1): EPEVTQTPSHQVTQMGQEVILRCVPISNHLYFYWYRQILGQKVEFLVSFYNNEISEKSEIFDDQFSVERPDGSNFTLKIRSTKLEDSAMYFCASRRAEQFFGPGTRLTVL.

This rearrangement joins TRBV2 to TRBJ2-7; perhaps TRBD2 as D (5 bases). V was pared by 0 bases and J by 4 bases, with 10 bases between. CDR1 and CDR2 (germline): SNHLY, FYNNEI. The CDR3 contains 14 residues. CDR3 region: CASSEAHREYEQYF. CDR3 sequence (DNA): TGTGCCAGCAGTGAAGCGCATCGGGAATACGAGCAGTACTTC.

In its sample, this clonotype was seen a few times. V is TRBV7-9 and J is TRBJ2-1, with a possible D match to TRBD1 (6 bases). Per germline, CDR1 SEHNR and CDR2 FQNEAQ (reference sequence). V was clipped by 5 bases and J by 5 bases, with 16 bases between them. The CDR3 length is 15 residues. This chain's CDR3 is CASSPDIWGHNEQFF. The DNA for the CDR3 is TGTGCCAGCAGCCCGGACATATGGGGGCACAATGAGCAGTTCTTC.

This rearrangement joins TRBV7-9 to TRBJ2-7, with a possible D match to TRBD1 (5 bases). The CDR3 runs 15 residues. The germline CDR1 and CDR2 sequences are SEHNR and FQNEAQ (reference sequence). Trimming pared 1 base from V and 5 bases from J, leaving 15 bases between. CDR3 nucleotide sequence: TGTGCCAGCAGCTTAGGTTCAGGGTTTAGGAACGAGCAGTACTTC. It yields the protein CASSLGSGFRNEQYF.

At least ten counts were recorded for this clonotype. CDR3 DNA sequence: TGTGCCAGCAGTTTAACAGTCACAGATACGCAGTATTTT. Translated, it gives CASSLTVTDTQYF. The V and J genes are TRBV28 and TRBJ2-3; D unresolved. The CDR3 spans 13 residues. CDR1 is MDHEN and CDR2 is SYDVKM in the germline V gene. Trimming took off 2 bases at V and 2 bases at J, with 5 bases between the two ends. The variable domain in full, completed from reference TRBV28 and TRBJ2-3, reads DVKVTQSSRYLVKRTGEKVFLECVQDMDHENMFWYRQDPGLGLRLIYFSYDVKMKEKGDIPEGYSVSREKKERFSLILESASTNQTSMYLCASSLTVTDTQYFGPGTRLTVL.

This chain uses TRBV19 with TRBJ1-5, with a possible D match to TRBD1 (5 bases). V was pared by 6 bases and J by 6 bases, with 12 bases between. CDR1 is LNHDA, CDR2 SQIVND, per germline (reference sequence). This CDR3 comprises 13 residues. The CDR3 DNA sequence: TGTGCCAGTAGGGGAGCAGGGCTTCAGCCCCAGCATTTT. It yields the protein CASRGAGLQPQHF.

CDR3 coding DNA: TGTGCCAGCAGCTCTGACAGGGGGCGAGGTTGGACTGAAGCTTTCTTT. Protein: CASSSDRGRGWTEAFF. The chain recombines TRBV7-9 with TRBJ1-1; TRBD1 matches 10 bases. Germline CDR1 is SEHNR and CDR2 is FQNEAQ (reference sequence). The CDR3 contains 16 residues. V trimming: 4 bases; J trimming: 5 bases; junction bases outside the gene matches: 10.

In this sample, this clonotype turned up many times. The J gene is TRBJ2-7, the V gene TRBV29-1; the D gene is possibly TRBD1 (6 bases). CDR1 SQVTM and CDR2 ANQGSEA come from the germline V gene. This CDR3 is built from 14 residues. V was cut by 1 base and J by 5 bases, with 15 bases left in between. CDR3 sequence reads: CSVEVGGTRDEQYF. CDR3 coding DNA: TGCAGCGTTGAAGTTGGGGGCACCCGGGACGAGCAGTACTTC.

This clonotype has only a few counts. The chain links TRBV20-1 to TRBJ2-2; 9 bases align to TRBD1. The length of the CDR3 is 13 residues. The germline CDR1 and CDR2 sequences are DFQATT and SNEGSKA (reference sequence). The ends lost 4 bases at V and 6 bases at J; junction bases unmatched: 3. The CDR3 DNA is TGCAGTGCTATAGACAGGGGGGCCGGGGAGCTGTTTTTT. It encodes CSAIDRGAGELFF.

This chain connects TRBV12-3 or TRBV12-4 to TRBJ2-7; D is ambiguous. V was clipped by 6 bases and J by 4 bases, with 10 bases between them. The CDR3 extends over 12 amino acids. The CDR3 bases are TGTGCCAGCAGCCCGACAATGTACGAGCAGTACTTC. This translates into CASSPTMYEQYF.

The V and J genes are TRBV4-1 and TRBJ2-7; 9 nucleotides agree with TRBD2. The CDR3 loop spans 18 amino acids. Germline lookup yields CDR1 MGHRA and CDR2 YSYEKL. The ends lost 4 bases at V and 4 bases at J; junction bases unmatched: 17. The CDR3 nucleotides read TGCGCCAGCAGCCCGGAAGATAGCGGGGGTGTCCCCCTATACGAGCAGTACTTC. It yields the protein CASSPEDSGGVPLYEQYF.

The V and J genes are TRBV6-6 and TRBJ2-6, with unresolved D. The CDR3 is made up of 14 amino acids. V was pared by 7 bases and J by 0 bases, with 7 bases between. Germline V CDR1 and CDR2: MNHNY, SVGAGI (reference sequence). This CDR3 reads CASTLYSGANVLTF. As DNA, the CDR3 is TGTGCCAGCACTTTATACTCTGGGGCCAACGTCCTGACTTTC.

The chain has TRBV15 and TRBJ2-1, with a possible D match to TRBD1 (5 bases). The CDR3 is 14 residues long. CDR1 and CDR2 from the germline V gene are LNHNV and YYDKDF (reference sequence). V shed 3 bases and J shed 4 bases, with 10 bases lying between them. Here the CDR3 DNA reads TGTGCCACCAGCAGCCCGACAGATTACAATGAGCAGTTCTTC. Its translation: CATSSPTDYNEQFF.

Only a few counts were recorded for this clonotype. The V gene is TRBV28, the J gene TRBJ1-4; 8 bases fit TRBD1. The trim removed 7 bases at V and 4 bases at J, leaving 14 bases unmatched. The CDR3 runs to 17 residues. From germline, CDR1 is MDHEN and CDR2 SYDVKM. DNA of the CDR3: TGTGCCAGCACACATGATACCGACAGGGGCGGTAATGAAAAACTGTTTTTT. This translates into CASTHDTDRGGNEKLFF.

This sequence joins TRBV5-6 and TRBJ2-1, with D perhaps matching TRBD1 or TRBD2 (5 bases each). This CDR3 region has 13 residues. Germline V gene data show CDR1 as SGHDT and CDR2 as YYEEEE. The V and J ends lost 4 bases and 10 bases respectively, with 15 bases between them. The CDR3 nucleotides are TGTGCCAGCAGCCCGGGGACCGTCTACGAGCAGTTCTTC. Translated, it gives CASSPGTVYEQFF.

This clonotype was counted ten times or more. The chain employs TRBV9 and TRBJ2-7; tentative D call: TRBD1 (6 bases). There are 15 residues in the CDR3. Per the germline V gene, CDR1 is SGDLS and CDR2 is YYNGEE. The V end lost 4 bases, the J end lost 2 bases, and 16 bases lay between the germline ends. The CDR3 is CASSLGGAATYEQYF. The CDR3 DNA sequence: TGTGCCAGCAGCCTTGGGGGCGCAGCTACCTACGAGCAGTACTTC.

This clonotype showed up just a few times. The gene calls are TRBV28 and TRBJ1-2, with D uncertain. Germline V gene sequence: CDR1 MDHEN, CDR2 SYDVKM. The CDR3 length is 12 residues. V lost 4 bases, J lost 7 bases, and 10 bases lay in between. Written as DNA, the CDR3 is TGTGCCAGCAGTTCCCGATCGAGTGGCTACACCTTC. Translation: CASSSRSSGYTF.

This clonotype has ten or more counts. The V and J genes are TRBV28 and TRBJ2-7; D call uncertain. CDR3 length: 16 amino acids. The V gene's germline CDR1 is MDHEN and CDR2 SYDVKM. The ends were cut back, 5 bases at V and 1 base at J, with 18 bases in the middle. The CDR3 nucleotides are TGTGCCAGCAGTCCCCCCGGCAAACCAAGGTCCTACGAGCAGTACTTC. It translates to CASSPPGKPRSYEQYF.

This sequence joins TRBV27 and TRBJ2-1, with D hard to call. The length of the CDR3 is 16 residues. Germline assignment: CDR1 MNHEY and CDR2 SMNVEV (reference sequence). The germline V and J ends were trimmed by 0 bases and 2 bases, with 11 bases remaining between them. CDR3 protein: CASSLSPVPPYNEQFF. In DNA, the CDR3 is TGTGCCAGCAGTTTATCCCCGGTCCCCCCCTACAATGAGCAGTTCTTC.

This chain joins TRBV5-4 and TRBJ1-2, with 9 bases identical to TRBD1. V was clipped by 10 bases and J by 7 bases; unmatched bases: 14. Germline assignment: CDR1 SGHNT and CDR2 YYREEE (reference sequence). There are 14 residues in the CDR3. In nucleotides, the CDR3 is TGTGCCCAGCAGGTTCAGGGGACAGGGTTTGGCTACACCTTC. Amino acids: CAQQVQGTGFGYTF.

This clonotype was seen a handful of times. The CDR3 spells CAWSVWGDQPQHF. As DNA, the CDR3 is TGTGCCTGGAGTGTCTGGGGCGATCAGCCCCAGCATTTT. This rearrangement joins TRBV30 to TRBJ1-5; a possible D gene is TRBD1 (5 bases). From germline, CDR1 is GTSNPN and CDR2 SVGIG (reference sequence). V was shortened by 0 bases and J by 5 bases, with 8 bases between the two germline ends. The CDR3 extends over 13 amino acids.

The chain is built from TRBV9 and TRBJ2-1; no clear D gene. This CDR3 has 15 amino acids. Trimming cost V 0 bases and J 0 bases, with 7 bases left between them. Germline V gene sequence: CDR1 SGDLS, CDR2 YYNGEE. As DNA, the CDR3 is TGTGCCAGCAGCGTAGGCGGTTACTCCTACAATGAGCAGTTCTTC. Amino acid sequence: CASSVGGYSYNEQFF.

This clonotype occurred a few times. CDR3 residues: CASSQQDTPSAYEQYF. The CDR3 nucleotides read TGTGCCAGCAGCCAGCAGGACACCCCCTCGGCCTACGAGCAGTACTTC. This chain links TRBV14 with TRBJ2-7; D may be TRBD1 (5 bases). Germline loops: CDR1 SGHDN, CDR2 FVKESK. V lost 3 bases and J lost 2, with 17 bases in between. The CDR3 loop spans 16 amino acids.